This entry features one T cell receptor (beta chain) sequence. The CDR3 length is 15 residues. From germline, CDR1 is KGHDR and CDR2 SFDVKD. Trimming removed 12 bases at V and 2 bases at J, with 21 bases between. This record comes from a study of blood T cell repertoires in COVID-19. At the level of the study: Both acute and convalescent COVID-19 samples were obtained from the United States, Italy and Spain. T cells, B-cell-depleted T cells, or PBMCs provided the cDNA or gDNA that served as material.

In the original analysis: Estimated nucleated cell counts came from reference gene primer amplification. Only in-frame clones appear in the TCRdb table, and some are missing; sequencing was by immunoSEQ multiplex PCR. V, J and clone size are taken as reported in that table, and D and trimming were inferred from the DNA itself. Found here are roughly 67,000 clones, approximately 73% of them singletons; the top ten hold roughly 6.7%. The sequenced material came from peripheral blood. This clonotype was obtained from a woman aged 45-59 years with active or convalescent COVID-19. The V call is TRBV24-1, the J call TRBJ1-2, with a possible D match to TRBD1 (6 bases). This CDR3 reads CALAPTGPWNYGYTF. CDR3 bases: TGTGCCCTTGCCCCCACAGGGCCCTGGAACTATGGCTACACCTTC.